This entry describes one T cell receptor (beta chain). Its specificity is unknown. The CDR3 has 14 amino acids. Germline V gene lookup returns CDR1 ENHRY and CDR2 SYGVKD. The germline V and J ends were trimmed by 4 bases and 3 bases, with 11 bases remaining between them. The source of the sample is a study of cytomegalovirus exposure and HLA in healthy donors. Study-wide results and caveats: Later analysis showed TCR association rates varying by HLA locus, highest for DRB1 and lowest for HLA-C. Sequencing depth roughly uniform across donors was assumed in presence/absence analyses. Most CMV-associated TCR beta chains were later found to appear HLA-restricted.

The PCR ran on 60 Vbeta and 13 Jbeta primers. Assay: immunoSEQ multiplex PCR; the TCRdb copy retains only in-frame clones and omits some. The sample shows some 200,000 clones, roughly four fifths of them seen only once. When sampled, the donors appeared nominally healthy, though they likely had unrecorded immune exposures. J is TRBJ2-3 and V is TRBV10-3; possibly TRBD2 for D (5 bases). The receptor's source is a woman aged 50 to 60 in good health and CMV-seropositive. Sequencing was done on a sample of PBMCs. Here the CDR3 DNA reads TGTGCCATCAGTGGGCGGGTGGGTACAGATACGCAGTATTTT. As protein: CAISGRVGTDTQYF.